This T cell receptor beta chain was sequenced in a study of a mutant IDH1 vaccine in newly diagnosed glioma. About the research overall: Vaccination was launched 4-6 weeks after radiotherapy alone, or with temozolomide cycles.

About this clone itself: Its target is unknown.

Per germline, CDR1 GTSNPN and CDR2 SVGIG (reference sequence). This CDR3 comprises 13 residues. Trimming took off 5 bases at V and 4 bases at J, with 14 bases between the two ends. This table comes from immunoSEQ multiplex PCR, and its TCRdb copy is limited to in-frame clones, with some not included. The sample yields some 120,000 clones, over 75% seen once. The time point was: week 11, during vaccination. One vaccine dose held 300 ug of mutant IDH1 20-mer peptide and came with topical imiquimod. The specimen was PBMCs, collected from a glioma patient whose treatment included an IDH1 peptide vaccine. The sequence derives from a man aged 40-50 years with glioma. The rearrangement joins TRBV30 to TRBJ2-5; a weak D match, TRBD2 (7 bases). CDR3 sequence (DNA): TGTGCCTGGTTACAGGGCGGGAGAGAGACCCAGTACTTC. Translating it yields CAWLQGGRETQYF.